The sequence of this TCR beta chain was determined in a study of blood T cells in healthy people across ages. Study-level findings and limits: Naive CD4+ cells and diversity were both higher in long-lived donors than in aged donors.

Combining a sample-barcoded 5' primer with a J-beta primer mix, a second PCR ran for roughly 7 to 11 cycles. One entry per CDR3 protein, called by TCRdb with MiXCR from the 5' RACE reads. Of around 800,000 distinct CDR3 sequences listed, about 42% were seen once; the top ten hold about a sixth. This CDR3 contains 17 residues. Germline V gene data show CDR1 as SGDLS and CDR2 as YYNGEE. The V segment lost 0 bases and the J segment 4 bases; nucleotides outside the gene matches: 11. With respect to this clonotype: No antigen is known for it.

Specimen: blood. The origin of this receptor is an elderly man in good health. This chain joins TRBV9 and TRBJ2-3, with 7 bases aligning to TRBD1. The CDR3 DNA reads TGTGCCAGCAGCGTAGCTGGGGGCAGGGGGAACGCAGATACGCAGTATTTT. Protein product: CASSVAGGRGNADTQYF.